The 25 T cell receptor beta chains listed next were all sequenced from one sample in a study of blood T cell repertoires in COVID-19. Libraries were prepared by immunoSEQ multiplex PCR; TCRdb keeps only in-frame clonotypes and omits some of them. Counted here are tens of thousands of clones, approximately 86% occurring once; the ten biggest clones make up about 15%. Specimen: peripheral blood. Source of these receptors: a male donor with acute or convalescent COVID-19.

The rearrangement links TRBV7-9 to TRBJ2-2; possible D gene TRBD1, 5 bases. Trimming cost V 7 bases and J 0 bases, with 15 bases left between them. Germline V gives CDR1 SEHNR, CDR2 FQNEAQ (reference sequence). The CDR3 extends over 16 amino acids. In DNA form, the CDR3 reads TGTGCCAGCACCAAGTCAGGGCTTACGAACACCGGGGAGCTGTTTTTT. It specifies CASTKSGLTNTGELFF.

The CDR3, as DNA: TGTGCCAGCAATGGTGGACTAGCGGGGTTTGAAGATACGCAGTATTTT. Translation: CASNGGLAGFEDTQYF. The chain is built from TRBV2 and TRBJ2-3; 12 nucleotides agree with TRBD2. The CDR3 is 16 amino acids. Germline values: CDR1 SNHLY, CDR2 FYNNEI. The V gene end was trimmed by 7 bases and the J gene end by 5 bases; junction bases not matched to a gene: 10.

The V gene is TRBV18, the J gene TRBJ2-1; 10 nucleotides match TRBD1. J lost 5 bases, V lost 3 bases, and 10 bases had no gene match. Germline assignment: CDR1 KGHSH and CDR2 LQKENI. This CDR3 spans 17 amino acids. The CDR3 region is CASSPRGQGIGDNEQFF. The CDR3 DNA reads TGTGCCAGCTCACCGAGGGGACAGGGGATAGGAGACAATGAGCAGTTCTTC.

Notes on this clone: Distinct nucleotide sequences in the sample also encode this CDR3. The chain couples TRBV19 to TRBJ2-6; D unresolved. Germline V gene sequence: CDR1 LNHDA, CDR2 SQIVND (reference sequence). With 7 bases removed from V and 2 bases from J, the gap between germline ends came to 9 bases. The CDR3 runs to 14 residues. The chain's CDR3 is CASNEAAGANVLTF. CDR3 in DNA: TGTGCCAGTAACGAGGCGGCTGGGGCCAACGTCCTGACTTTC.

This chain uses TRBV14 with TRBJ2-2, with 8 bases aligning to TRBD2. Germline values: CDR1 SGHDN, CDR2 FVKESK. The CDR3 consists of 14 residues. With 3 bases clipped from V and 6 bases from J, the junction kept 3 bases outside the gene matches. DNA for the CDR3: TGTGCCAGCAGCCATAGACTAGCGTCCGGGGAGCTGTTTTTT. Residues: CASSHRLASGELFF.

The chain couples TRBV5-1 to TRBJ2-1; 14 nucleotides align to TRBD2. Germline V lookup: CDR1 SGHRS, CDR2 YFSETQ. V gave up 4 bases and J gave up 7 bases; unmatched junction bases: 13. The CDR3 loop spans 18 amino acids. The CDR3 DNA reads TGCGCCAGCAGCAGCAGCCCGACTAGCGGGGGGGGCAAGAATGAGCAGTTCTTC. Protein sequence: CASSSSPTSGGGKNEQFF.

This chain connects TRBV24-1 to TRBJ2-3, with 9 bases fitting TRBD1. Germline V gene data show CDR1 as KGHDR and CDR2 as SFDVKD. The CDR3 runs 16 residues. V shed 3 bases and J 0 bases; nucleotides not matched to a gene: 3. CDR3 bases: TGTGCCACCAGTGATCCCGGGACAGGGAGCACAGATACGCAGTATTTT. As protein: CATSDPGTGSTDTQYF.

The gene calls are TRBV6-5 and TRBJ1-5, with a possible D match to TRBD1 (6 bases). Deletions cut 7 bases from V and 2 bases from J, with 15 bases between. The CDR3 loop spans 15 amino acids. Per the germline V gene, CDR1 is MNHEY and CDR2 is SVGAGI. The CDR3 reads CASNRQVTGNQPQHF. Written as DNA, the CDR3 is TGTGCCAGCAACAGACAGGTTACAGGCAATCAGCCCCAGCATTTT.

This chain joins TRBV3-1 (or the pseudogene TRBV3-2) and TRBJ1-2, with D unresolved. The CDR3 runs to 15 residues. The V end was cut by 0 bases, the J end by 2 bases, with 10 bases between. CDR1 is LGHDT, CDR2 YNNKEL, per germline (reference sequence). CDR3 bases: TGTGCCAGCAGCCAAGACGATGCGGGGAACTATGGCTACACCTTC. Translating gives CASSQDDAGNYGYTF.

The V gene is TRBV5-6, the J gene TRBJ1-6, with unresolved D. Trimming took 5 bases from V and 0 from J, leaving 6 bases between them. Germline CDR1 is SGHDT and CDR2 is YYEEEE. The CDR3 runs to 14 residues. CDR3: CASSWSSYNSPLHF. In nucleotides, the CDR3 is TGTGCCAGCAGTTGGAGCTCCTATAATTCACCCCTCCACTTT.

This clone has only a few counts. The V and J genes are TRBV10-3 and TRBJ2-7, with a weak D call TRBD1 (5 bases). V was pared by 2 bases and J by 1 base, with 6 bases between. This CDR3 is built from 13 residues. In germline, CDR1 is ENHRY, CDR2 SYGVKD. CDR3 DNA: TGTGCCATCAGTGAGGACAGATCCTACGAGCAGTACTTC. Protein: CAISEDRSYEQYF.

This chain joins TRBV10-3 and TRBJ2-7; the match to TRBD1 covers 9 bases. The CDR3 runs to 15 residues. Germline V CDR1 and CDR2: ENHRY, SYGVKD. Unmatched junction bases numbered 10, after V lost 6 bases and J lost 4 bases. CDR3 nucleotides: TGTGCCATCAGAAATCCCGGGACAGGGAGGTACGAGCAGTACTTC. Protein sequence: CAIRNPGTGRYEQYF.

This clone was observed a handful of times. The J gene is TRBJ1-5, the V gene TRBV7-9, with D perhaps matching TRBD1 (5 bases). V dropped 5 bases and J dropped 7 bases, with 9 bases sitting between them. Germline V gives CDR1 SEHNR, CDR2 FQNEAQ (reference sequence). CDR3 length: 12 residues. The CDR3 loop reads CASSQGLQPQHF. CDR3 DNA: TGTGCCAGCAGCCAGGGCTTACAGCCCCAGCATTTT.

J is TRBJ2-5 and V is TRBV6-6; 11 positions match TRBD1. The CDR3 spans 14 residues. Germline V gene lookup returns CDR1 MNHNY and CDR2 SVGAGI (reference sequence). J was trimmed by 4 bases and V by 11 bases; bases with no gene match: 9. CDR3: CAGGQGAVGETQYF. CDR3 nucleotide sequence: TGTGCCGGAGGACAGGGGGCGGTTGGAGAGACCCAGTACTTC.

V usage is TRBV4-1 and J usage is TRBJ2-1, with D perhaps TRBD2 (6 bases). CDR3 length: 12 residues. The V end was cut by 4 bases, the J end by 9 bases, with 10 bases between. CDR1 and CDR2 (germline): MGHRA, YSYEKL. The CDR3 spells CASSREGGEQFF. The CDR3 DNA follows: TGCGCCAGCAGCCGAGAGGGAGGTGAGCAGTTCTTC.

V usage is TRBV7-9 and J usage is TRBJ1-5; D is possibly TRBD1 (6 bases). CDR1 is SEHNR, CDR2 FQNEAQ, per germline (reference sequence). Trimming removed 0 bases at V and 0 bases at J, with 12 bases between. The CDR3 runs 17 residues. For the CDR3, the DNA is TGTGCCAGCAGCTTAGCTCCGGACAGTTATAGCAATCAGCCCCAGCATTTT. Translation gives CASSLAPDSYSNQPQHF.

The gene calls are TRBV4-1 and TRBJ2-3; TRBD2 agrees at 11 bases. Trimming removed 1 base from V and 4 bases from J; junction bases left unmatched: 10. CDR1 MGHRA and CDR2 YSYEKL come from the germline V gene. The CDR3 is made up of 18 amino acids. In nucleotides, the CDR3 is TGCGCCAGCAGCCAAGCCCCATCCCTAGCGGGGGGTTCAGATACGCAGTATTTT. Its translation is CASSQAPSLAGGSDTQYF.

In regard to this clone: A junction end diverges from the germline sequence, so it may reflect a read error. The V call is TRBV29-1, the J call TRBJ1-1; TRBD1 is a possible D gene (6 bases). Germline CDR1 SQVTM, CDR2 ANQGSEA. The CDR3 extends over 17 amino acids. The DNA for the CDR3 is TGCAGCTTTGAAGGTTTACCGAAGGAGGGAGGGGGCACTGAAGCTTTCTTT. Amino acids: CSFEGLPKEGGGTEAFF.

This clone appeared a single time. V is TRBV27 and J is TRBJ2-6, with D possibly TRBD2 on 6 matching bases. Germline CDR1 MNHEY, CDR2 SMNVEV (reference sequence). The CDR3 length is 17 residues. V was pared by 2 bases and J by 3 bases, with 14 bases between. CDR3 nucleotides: TGTGCCAGCAGTTTAAGGTCCCGGGGAGGTGGGGCCAACGTCCTGACTTTC. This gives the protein CASSLRSRGGGANVLTF.

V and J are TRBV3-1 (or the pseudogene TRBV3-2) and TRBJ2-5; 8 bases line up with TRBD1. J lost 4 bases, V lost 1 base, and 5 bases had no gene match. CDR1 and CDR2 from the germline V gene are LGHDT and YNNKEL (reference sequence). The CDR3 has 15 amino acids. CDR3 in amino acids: CASSQAGQGPETQYF. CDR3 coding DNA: TGTGCCAGCAGCCAAGCCGGACAGGGTCCAGAGACCCAGTACTTC.

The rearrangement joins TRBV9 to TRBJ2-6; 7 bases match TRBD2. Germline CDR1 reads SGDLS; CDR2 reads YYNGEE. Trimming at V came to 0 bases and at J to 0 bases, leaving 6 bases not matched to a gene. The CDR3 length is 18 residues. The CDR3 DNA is TGTGCCAGCAGCGTAGTCCCAGCGGGGAGCTCTGGGGCCAACGTCCTGACTTTC. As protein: CASSVVPAGSSGANVLTF.

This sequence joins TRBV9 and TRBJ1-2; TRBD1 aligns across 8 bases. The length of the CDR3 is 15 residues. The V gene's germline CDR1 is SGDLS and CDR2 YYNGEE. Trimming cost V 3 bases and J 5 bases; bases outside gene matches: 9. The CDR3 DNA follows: TGTGCCAGCAGCGGCGGACAGGGTTTATGGTATGGCTACACCTTC. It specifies CASSGGQGLWYGYTF.

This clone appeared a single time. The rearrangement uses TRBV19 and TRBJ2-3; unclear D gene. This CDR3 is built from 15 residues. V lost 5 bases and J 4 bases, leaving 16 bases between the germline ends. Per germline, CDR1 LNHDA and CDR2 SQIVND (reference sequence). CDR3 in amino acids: CASSSHKVSPDTQYF. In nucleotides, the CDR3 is TGTGCCAGTAGTTCCCACAAAGTTTCCCCAGATACGCAGTATTTT.

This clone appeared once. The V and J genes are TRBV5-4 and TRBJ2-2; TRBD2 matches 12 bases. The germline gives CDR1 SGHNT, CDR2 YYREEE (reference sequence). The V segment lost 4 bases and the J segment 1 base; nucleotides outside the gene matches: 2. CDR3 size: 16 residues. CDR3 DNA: TGTGCCAGCAGCCTGGGACTAGCGGGGAACACCGGGGAGCTGTTTTTT. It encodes CASSLGLAGNTGELFF.

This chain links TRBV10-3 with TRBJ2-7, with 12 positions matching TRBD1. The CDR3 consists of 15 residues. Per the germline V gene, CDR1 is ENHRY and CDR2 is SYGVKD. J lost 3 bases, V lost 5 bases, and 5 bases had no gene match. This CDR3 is CAISPGQGAVYEQYF. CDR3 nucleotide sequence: TGTGCCATCAGTCCGGGACAGGGGGCCGTCTACGAGCAGTACTTC.